This T cell receptor beta chain was identified during a study of blood T cell repertoires in COVID-19. Overall study context: Acute and convalescent COVID-19 samples came from the United States, Italy and Spain. PBMCs, B-cell-depleted T cells, or T cells provided the cDNA or gDNA that made up the material.

The length of the CDR3 is 14 residues. V lost 5 bases and J 4 bases, leaving 14 bases between the germline ends. The germline CDR1 and CDR2 sequences are SGHTA and FQGNSA. Per the study methods: By means of reference gene primer amplification, nucleated cell counts were estimated. Profiled with immunoSEQ multiplex PCR; TCRdb holds only in-frame clones, not every one. That table is the source of V, J and clone size, and D and trimming were worked out from the DNA. The sample lists roughly 110,000 clones, around nine tenths occurring once. The rearrangement joins TRBV7-2 to TRBJ1-1, with a tentative D call TRBD1 (5 bases). The clonotype was recovered from a woman in her thirties with acute or convalescent COVID-19. The specimen was peripheral blood. CDR3 residues: CASSPGLHATEAFF. The CDR3 region has the DNA TGTGCCAGCAGCCCAGGGCTACATGCCACTGAAGCTTTCTTT.